This T cell receptor beta chain is drawn from a study of T-cell memory formation after mild COVID-19 (dated by TCRdb to the early 2020s). Study-level background: Most TCR sequence clusters were specific to one of the two donors. In a couple of donors, T-cell clones that expanded and contracted after mild COVID-19 were tracked by sequencing TCRalpha and TCRbeta repertoires over time. Two young, previously healthy adult volunteers made up the cohort, one male and one female. Summary of the overall study and its limitations: The study covered only a couple of mild cases, and larger cohorts including severe cases with pre-infection samples were considered necessary. The second-wave clones that peaked on day 37 were not confirmed to be SARS-CoV-2 specific. Some responding clones were detected in pre-infection memory, suggesting pre-existing cross-reactive memory T cells joined the SARS-CoV-2 response. Clones contracting from day 15 to 85 had balanced CD4/CD8 phenotypes, while a second wave expanding from day 15 to 37 was biased towards CD4+. Contracting CD4+ clones were found mainly in CM and EM memory subsets, while CD8+ clones were enriched in EMRA.

A note on this clonotype: Its recognized antigen is unknown. The sample holds no much larger clone one base away, and base qualities are not on file.

As encoded in the germline V gene, CDR1 is SNHLY while CDR2 is FYNNEI. Trimming costs V 3 bases and J 3 bases, and their ends lie 9 bases apart. The CDR3 goes from the cysteine to the phenylalanine over 13 residues. Only the CDR3 DNA stays, 39 bases, in frame from base 1. Ficoll-Paque density gradient centrifugation was the method used to isolate PBMCs. Instrument on record: Illumina NovaSeq 6000. Using 5'RACE with constant-segment primers, TCRalpha and TCRbeta cDNA libraries were constructed, with sample barcodes and unique molecular identifiers added in the process. RNA was extracted from every sample with Trizol reagent. Libraries were amplified in two PCR steps, with a second sample barcode and Illumina TruSeq adapters added in the second step. Libraries were sequenced on an Illumina NovaSeq with 2 x 150 bp paired-end reads. The original methods were these. Reads were demultiplexed and collapsed into UMI-guided consensus sequences with migec v1.2.7. With mixcr v2.1.11, UMI consensuses were aligned to TRA and TRB V and J templates and assembled into clonotypes. Clonotypes were classified as expanded or contracted when called significant by both edgeR and NoisET, with noise models trained on biological replicates. edgeR calls used a false discovery rate-adjusted p below 0.01 and a log2 fold-change threshold of 1. PCA with hierarchical clustering of max-normalized trajectories of the 1000 most abundant clonotypes was used as exploratory dynamics analysis. The CD4 or CD8 phenotype of responding clones was assigned using the separately sequenced CD4+ and CD8+ repertoires. TCRdb reran the public reads through fastp at Q25 and MiXCR, keeping productive beta chains. Every distinct CDR3 protein forms one entry, paired with its most common genes and DNA. The V and J calls were determined by TCRdb, not by the authors. For this sample there are 75,000 to 90,000 distinct CDR3 sequences; approximately 15% appear just once. The top ten clones comprise around 31% of the sample.

The sample consisted of PBMCs or a T cell subset sorted from them (not recorded which). This chain is built from TRBV2 and TRBJ2-7, with TRBD1 perhaps the D gene, on 5 matching bases. The source is an adult woman who had mild COVID-19 (a few samples of this study predate the infection). The sample titles of this study are shuffled in the database, so cell type and time point are left out; the donor was told from shared clones. The nucleotide sequence reads TGTGCCAGCAGTGAGACTCAGGGCTACGAGCAGTACTTC. It translates to CASSETQGYEQYF.